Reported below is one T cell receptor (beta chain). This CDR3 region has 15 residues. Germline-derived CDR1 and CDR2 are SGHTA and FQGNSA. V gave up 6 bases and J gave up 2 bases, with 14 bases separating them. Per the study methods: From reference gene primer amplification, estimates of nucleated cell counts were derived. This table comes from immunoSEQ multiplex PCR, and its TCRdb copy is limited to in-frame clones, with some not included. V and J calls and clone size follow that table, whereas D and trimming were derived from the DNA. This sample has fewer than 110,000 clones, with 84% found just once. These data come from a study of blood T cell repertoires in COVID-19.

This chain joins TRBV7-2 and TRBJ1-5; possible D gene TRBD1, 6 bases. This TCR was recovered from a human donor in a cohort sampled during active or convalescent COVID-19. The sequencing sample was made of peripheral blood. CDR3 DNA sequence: TGTGCCAGCAGGTTACAGGGCTCGGGCAATCAGCCCCAGCATTTT. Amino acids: CASRLQGSGNQPQHF.